The next 22 T cell receptor beta chains were all read from a single sample in a study of PD-1 blockade in classical Hodgkin lymphoma. Relapse after autologous stem cell transplantation occurred in every patient, and brentuximab vedotin exposure varied. The protocol was immunoSEQ multiplex PCR, while the TCRdb copy is restricted to in-frame clones and leaves out a portion. This sample has about 100,000 clones; around 89% occur once, and the top ten carry under 8%. The specimen comprised peripheral blood mononuclear cells (PBMCs), sampled before the second cycle of nivolumab. These receptors were obtained from a human donor with classical Hodgkin lymphoma.

The gene calls are TRBV10-3 and TRBJ1-2, with D tentatively TRBD1 (6 bases). Germline-derived CDR1 and CDR2 are ENHRY and SYGVKD. V gave up 0 bases and J gave up 1 base, with 9 bases separating them. The CDR3 has 15 amino acids. CDR3 DNA sequence: TGTGCCATCAGTGAGTCGGACAGCGTTAACTATGGCTACACCTTC. Its protein is CAISESDSVNYGYTF.

V is TRBV4-3 and J is TRBJ2-1, with a tentative D call TRBD1 (5 bases). The CDR3 consists of 18 residues. Germline lookup yields CDR1 LGHNA and CDR2 YSLEER. V gave up 0 bases and J gave up 2 bases, with 17 bases separating them. The CDR3 sequence is CASSQDGAPLAPYNEQFF. CDR3 nucleotide sequence: TGCGCCAGCAGCCAAGATGGGGCACCCCTGGCACCCTACAATGAGCAGTTCTTC.

The V gene is TRBV19, the J gene TRBJ2-7; D tentatively fits TRBD1 or TRBD2 (5 bases each). The V gene lost 8 bases and the J gene lost 6 bases, with 23 bases spanning the gap. Germline lookup yields CDR1 LNHDA and CDR2 SQIVND (reference sequence). CDR3 length equals 15 residues. The CDR3 loop reads CASSPLSGKRGEQYF. The CDR3 coding sequence is TGTGCCAGTTCGCCTCTGTCAGGGAAGAGGGGCGAGCAGTACTTC.

CDR3 residues: CAWEDRDNSYEQYF. As DNA, the CDR3 is TGTGCCTGGGAGGACCGGGACAACTCCTACGAGCAGTACTTC. The genes are TRBV30 and TRBJ2-7; a possible D gene is TRBD1 (6 bases). The germline V gene encodes CDR1 GTSNPN and CDR2 SVGIG (reference sequence). CDR3 length: 14 amino acids. V was clipped by 5 bases and J by 0 bases, with 14 bases between them.

The chain has TRBV25-1 and TRBJ2-7, with D possibly being TRBD2 (6 bases). This CDR3 spans 10 amino acids. Looked up from germline, CDR1 is MGHDK and CDR2 is SYGVNS. Trimming cost V 8 bases and J 7 bases, with 9 bases left between them. The chain's CDR3 is CASSGEEQYF. In nucleotides, the CDR3 is TGTGCCAGCTCGGGGGAAGAGCAGTACTTC.

The chain recombines TRBV7-2 with TRBJ2-7; possible D gene TRBD2, 5 bases. The CDR3 consists of 16 residues. The V end was cut by 5 bases, the J end by 5 bases, with 22 bases between. Germline CDR1 reads SGHTA; CDR2 reads FQGNSA. The CDR3 reads CASSPTLERTLDEQYF. The CDR3 DNA sequence: TGTGCCAGCAGCCCCACGCTCGAAAGGACTCTTGACGAGCAGTACTTC.

The genes are TRBV4-3 and TRBJ1-1; D is possibly TRBD1 (6 bases). V lost 3 bases and J 4 bases, leaving 15 bases between the germline ends. The germline gives CDR1 LGHNA, CDR2 YSLEER. The CDR3 is 15 amino acids. CDR3 sequence reads: CASSQGVGGRTEAFF. The CDR3 DNA reads TGCGCCAGCAGCCAGGGGGTCGGGGGGCGCACTGAAGCTTTCTTT.

The chain joins TRBV7-8 to TRBJ2-1, with a tentative D call TRBD2 (6 bases). Trimming cost V 4 bases and J 0 bases, with 19 bases left between them. From germline, CDR1 is SGHVS and CDR2 FQNEAQ. The CDR3 loop spans 18 amino acids. This chain's CDR3 is CASSYHFILAYSYNEQFF. Here the CDR3 DNA reads TGTGCCAGCAGCTACCACTTTATCCTAGCGTACTCCTACAATGAGCAGTTCTTC. The full variable domain, rest sourced from reference TRBV7-8 and TRBJ2-1, is GAGVSQSPRYKVAKRGQDVALRCDPISGHVSLFWYQQALGQGPEFLTYFQNEAQLDKSGLPSDRFFAERPEGSVSTLKIQRTQQEDSAVYLCASSYHFILAYSYNEQFFGPGTRLTVL.

The V gene is TRBV19, the J gene TRBJ1-5; 11 nucleotides match TRBD1. V lost 6 bases to trimming and J lost 1 base; unmatched junction nucleotides: 8. The CDR3 runs to 17 residues. Germline assignment: CDR1 LNHDA and CDR2 SQIVND (reference sequence). CDR3 protein: CASRRGQGDWSNQPQHF. As DNA, the CDR3 is TGTGCCAGTAGAAGGGGACAGGGGGATTGGAGCAATCAGCCCCAGCATTTT.

This chain connects TRBV27 to TRBJ1-1; 7 bases align to TRBD1. V gave up 6 bases and J gave up 0 bases; unmatched junction bases: 1. The germline gives CDR1 MNHEY, CDR2 SMNVEV (reference sequence). This CDR3 region has 13 residues. CDR3 nucleotides: TGTGCCAGCAGGGGACAGTTGAACACTGAAGCTTTCTTT. Translated, it gives CASRGQLNTEAFF.

This chain links TRBV27 with TRBJ1-2; 9 bases map to TRBD1. The CDR3 length is 14 residues. The J segment lost 6 bases and the V segment lost 5 bases, leaving 7 bases of the junction unmatched. The germline CDR1 and CDR2 sequences are MNHEY and SMNVEV (reference sequence). CDR3 amino acids: CASSLSGQGNGYTF. For the CDR3, the DNA is TGTGCCAGCAGTCTCTCGGGACAGGGTAATGGCTACACCTTC.

This chain connects TRBV5-4 to TRBJ2-3, with TRBD2 identical over 12 bases. Germline V gene sequence: CDR1 SGHNT, CDR2 YYREEE (reference sequence). The CDR3 spans 16 residues. The ends lost 3 bases at V and 1 base at J; junction bases unmatched: 3. CDR3 protein: CASSSGLAGRTDTQYF. The CDR3 nucleotides are TGTGCCAGCAGCTCTGGACTAGCGGGGCGCACAGATACGCAGTATTTT. The variable domain in full, completed from reference TRBV5-4 and TRBJ2-3, reads ETGVTQSPTHLIKTRGQQVTLRCSSQSGHNTVSWYQQALGQGPQFIFQYYREEENGRGNFPPRFSGLQFPNYSSELNVNALELDDSALYLCASSSGLAGRTDTQYFGPGTRLTVL.

The V and J genes are TRBV25-1 and TRBJ1-2; TRBD1 is a possible D gene (5 bases). The V and J ends lost 0 bases and 4 bases respectively, with 12 bases between them. Germline values: CDR1 MGHDK, CDR2 SYGVNS. This CDR3 spans 15 amino acids. Here the CDR3 DNA reads TGTGCCAGCAGTGAATATCGGGGGGAAGGCTATGGCTACACCTTC. Translation gives CASSEYRGEGYGYTF.

This clone was seen once. The chain joins TRBV25-1 to TRBJ2-7; D unresolved. From germline, CDR1 is MGHDK and CDR2 SYGVNS. This CDR3 has 14 amino acids. The ends were cut back, 3 bases at V and 1 base at J, with 10 bases in the middle. The chain's CDR3 is CASSDAAGSYEQYF. CDR3 bases: TGTGCCAGCAGTGATGCGGCCGGATCCTACGAGCAGTACTTC.

This sequence joins TRBV7-9 and TRBJ2-1; D possibly uses TRBD1 or TRBD2 (5 bases each). The CDR3 totals 14 residues. Looked up from germline, CDR1 is SEHNR and CDR2 is FQNEAQ (reference sequence). Trimming stripped 8 bases from V and 2 bases from J, with 13 bases between. CDR3 DNA sequence: TGTGCCAGCGGGTCCGGGACCCCCTACAATGAGCAGTTCTTC. Protein sequence: CASGSGTPYNEQFF.

The chain uses TRBV28 and TRBJ1-4; TRBD1 matches 9 bases. From germline, CDR1 is MDHEN and CDR2 SYDVKM. CDR3 length: 14 residues. After removal of 7 bases from V and 4 bases from J, the junction contained 4 bases not matched to a gene. CDR3 nucleotides: TGTGCCAGCATTGGGGGACAGGGTAATGAAAAACTGTTTTTT. This translates into CASIGGQGNEKLFF.

The count of this clone is one. The rearrangement uses TRBV5-1 and TRBJ2-5; 10 positions match TRBD1. The CDR3 extends over 14 amino acids. The junction had 5 bases not matched to a gene; V was cut back by 4 bases and J by 5 bases. Per germline, CDR1 SGHRS and CDR2 YFSETQ. CDR3 loop: CASSRDRGWETQYF. The CDR3 nucleotides read TGCGCCAGCAGCCGGGACAGGGGATGGGAGACCCAGTACTTC.

The J gene is TRBJ1-6, the V gene TRBV27; a possible D gene is TRBD1 (6 bases). The V end was cut by 2 bases, the J end by 10 bases, with 21 bases between. Germline loops: CDR1 MNHEY, CDR2 SMNVEV (reference sequence). This CDR3 comprises 17 residues. CDR3 sequence: CASSLTPRTASRSPLHF. The CDR3 coding sequence is TGTGCCAGCAGTTTAACTCCTCGGACAGCCTCGAGATCACCCCTCCACTTT.

This chain links TRBV30 with TRBJ2-5; TRBD1 aligns across 7 bases. The V and J ends lost 1 base and 2 bases, in that order; junction bases with no gene match: 7. There are 15 residues in the CDR3. Germline CDR1 reads GTSNPN; CDR2 reads SVGIG (reference sequence). CDR3 amino acids: CAWSGDRLAQETQYF. The CDR3 nucleotides read TGTGCCTGGAGTGGGGACAGACTCGCTCAAGAGACCCAGTACTTC.

The genes are TRBV7-6 and TRBJ2-1; a possible D gene is TRBD2 (7 bases). Trimming stripped 0 bases from V and 3 bases from J, with 15 bases between. The CDR3 has 17 residues. Germline V CDR1 and CDR2: SGHVS, FNYEAQ. The CDR3 spells CASSLAWRGGLYNEQFF. In DNA, the CDR3 is TGTGCCAGCAGCTTAGCTTGGAGGGGGGGGCTCTACAATGAGCAGTTCTTC.

The rearrangement uses TRBV6-5 and TRBJ1-2; 8 nucleotides agree with TRBD1. Germline V gene sequence: CDR1 MNHEY, CDR2 SVGAGI. V shed 5 bases and J 6 bases; nucleotides not matched to a gene: 8. The CDR3 is 14 amino acids. CDR3 sequence: CASSRGGQENGYTF. For the CDR3, the DNA is TGTGCCAGCAGTAGGGGGGGACAGGAGAATGGCTACACCTTC.

This chain joins TRBV9 and TRBJ2-2, with 10 bases matching TRBD2. CDR1 is SGDLS and CDR2 is YYNGEE in the germline V gene. CDR3 length equals 16 residues. The ends lost 2 bases at V and 0 bases at J; junction bases unmatched: 1. Here the CDR3 DNA reads TGTGCCAGCAGCGTTACTAGCGGGGCGAACACCGGGGAGCTGTTTTTT. Its translation: CASSVTSGANTGELFF. Variable domain in full (rest from reference TRBV9 and TRBJ2-2): DSGVTQTPKHLITATGQRVTLRCSPRSGDLSVYWYQQSLDQGLQFLIQYYNGEERAKGNILERFSAQQFPDLHSELNLSSLELGDSALYFCASSVTSGANTGELFFGEGSRLTVL.